Below are 9 T cell receptor beta chains sequenced from a single sample in a study of control samples from healthy donors and cancer patients. Using immunoSEQ multiplex PCR, the repertoire was profiled, and TCRdb retains in-frame clones only, with some absent. The sample lists some 76,000 clones; about 90% were seen once. The sample consisted of PBMCs. The receptors originated from a man in his sixties with lung cancer.

The chain has TRBV4-1 and TRBJ2-5; 10 bases match TRBD2. V lost 0 bases, J lost 2 bases, and 3 bases stayed unmatched. The V gene's germline CDR1 is MGHRA and CDR2 YSYEKL. The CDR3 consists of 16 residues. The CDR3 loop is CASSQDLAGAQETQYF. CDR3 DNA sequence: TGCGCCAGCAGCCAAGATCTAGCGGGGGCTCAAGAGACCCAGTACTTC.

The V gene is TRBV5-1, the J gene TRBJ2-3; 8 nucleotides line up with TRBD1. Unmatched junction bases numbered 3, after V lost 2 bases and J lost 4 bases. The CDR3 has 14 amino acids. Germline V lookup: CDR1 SGHRS, CDR2 YFSETQ. The CDR3 nucleotides are TGCGCCAGCAGCTTACAGGGGGTTCCAGATACGCAGTATTTT. This translates into CASSLQGVPDTQYF.

The chain couples TRBV18 to TRBJ1-1; 8 bases align to TRBD1. The CDR3 consists of 16 residues. Germline loops: CDR1 KGHSH, CDR2 LQKENI. Germline trimming cut 3 bases from V and 2 bases from J; bases unmatched to any gene: 8. CDR3 DNA: TGTGCCAGCTCACCTTTGGGGACAGGACGTAACACTGAAGCTTTCTTT. This translates into CASSPLGTGRNTEAFF.

The rearrangement links TRBV12-5 to TRBJ2-7; TRBD1 aligns across 7 bases. Looked up from germline, CDR1 is LGHNT and CDR2 is FRNRAP. V shed 4 bases and J 3 bases; nucleotides not matched to a gene: 9. The length of the CDR3 is 15 residues. The DNA of the CDR3 is TGTGCTAGTGGTTCTGACAGGGTGGACTTCTACGAGCAGTACTTC. Translation: CASGSDRVDFYEQYF.

The V and J genes are TRBV24-1 and TRBJ2-1; no clear D gene. CDR1 KGHDR and CDR2 SFDVKD come from the germline V gene. The CDR3 is made up of 14 amino acids. V lost 4 bases, J lost 2 bases, and 8 bases lay in between. The chain's CDR3 is CATSDGLTYNEQFF. In nucleotides, the CDR3 is TGTGCCACCAGTGACGGTCTAACCTACAATGAGCAGTTCTTC.

The chain is built from TRBV18 and TRBJ1-2; maybe TRBD1 (6 bases). The V gene lost 3 bases and the J gene lost 0 bases, with 14 bases spanning the gap. The CDR3 is made up of 16 amino acids. Germline assignment: CDR1 KGHSH and CDR2 LQKENI. CDR3 sequence (DNA): TGTGCCAGCTCACCGACTACAGGGTTGACTAACTATGGCTACACCTTC. Protein product: CASSPTTGLTNYGYTF.

There are a few counts of this clone. The chain couples TRBV6-5 to TRBJ1-5; D is possibly TRBD1 (6 bases). Trimming cost V 8 bases and J 3 bases, with 11 bases left between them. The germline V gene encodes CDR1 MNHEY and CDR2 SVGAGI. This CDR3 region has 13 residues. CDR3 sequence reads: CASGRQVNQPQHF. In nucleotides, the CDR3 is TGTGCCAGCGGCCGACAGGTCAATCAGCCCCAGCATTTT.

J is TRBJ1-6 and V is TRBV3-1 (or the pseudogene TRBV3-2); the D is unclear. The CDR3 covers 13 residues. V was trimmed by 3 bases and J by 10 bases, leaving 10 bases between them. The germline V gene encodes CDR1 LGHDT and CDR2 YNNKEL (reference sequence). DNA for the CDR3: TGTGCCAGCAGCCAGCATTCAGAATCACCCCTCCACTTT. Encoded protein: CASSQHSESPLHF.

In its sample, this clone was seen once. The chain has TRBV7-3 and TRBJ2-3; 8 bases line up with TRBD2. V gave up 6 bases and J gave up 4 bases; unmatched junction bases: 9. The germline V gene encodes CDR1 SGHTA and CDR2 FQGTGA. This CDR3 has 15 amino acids. The CDR3, as DNA: TGTGCCAGCAGTCCCACTAGCGGCAGGGCAGATACGCAGTATTTT. Protein sequence: CASSPTSGRADTQYF.